Listed below are T cell receptor beta chains from one sample, sequenced in a study of graft-versus-host responses after intestinal transplantation. Method: immunoSEQ multiplex PCR; TCRdb's copy keeps in-frame clones and lacks some. The sample holds approximately 60,000 clones, approximately 90% seen once. This specimen was PBMCs, taken 26 days after transplant. The receptor source for this set is a human patient who received an intestinal transplant, so some T cells may come from the graft donor. The CDR3 runs from the conserved cysteine through the conserved F or W. D genes are given only for firm matches. A row's size may be missing; if present it is once, few, many or a size class.

d_gene: -
v_gene: TRBV28
abundance: -
j_gene: TRBJ2-1
CDR3nt: TGTGCCAGCAGTTCCCCCCCTCGTACAGGACATGAGGAGCAGTTCTTC
CDR3aa: CASSSPPRTGHEEQFF

d_gene: TRBD2
v_gene: TRBV18
abundance: -
j_gene: TRBJ2-3
CDR3nt: TGTGCCAGCTCACCCGTTAGCGGGAGCACAGATACGCAGTATTTT
CDR3aa: CASSPVSGSTDTQYF

d_gene: TRBD1
v_gene: TRBV28
abundance: -
j_gene: TRBJ1-5
CDR3nt: TGTGCCAGCAGTGACCCGGGACAGTATAGCAATCAGCCCCAGCATTTT
CDR3aa: CASSDPGQYSNQPQHF

d_gene: TRBD1
v_gene: TRBV19
abundance: -
j_gene: TRBJ1-2
CDR3nt: TGTGCCAGTACTCGACAGGGGTGGAACTATGGCTACACCTTC
CDR3aa: CASTRQGWNYGYTF

d_gene: -
v_gene: TRBV30
abundance: -
j_gene: TRBJ2-3
CDR3nt: TGTGCCTGGGACTTCGCGGGTGGTGCAGATACGCAGTATTTT
CDR3aa: CAWDFAGGADTQYF

d_gene: -
v_gene: TRBV28
abundance: -
j_gene: TRBJ1-2
CDR3nt: TGTGCCAGCAGTTATCTCCGGGACTATGGCTACACCTTC
CDR3aa: CASSYLRDYGYTF

d_gene: TRBD1
v_gene: TRBV6-5
abundance: -
j_gene: TRBJ1-4
CDR3nt: TGTGCCAGCAGTTACGGACAGGGCGGGAGTGAAAAACTGTTTTTT
CDR3aa: CASSYGQGGSEKLFF

d_gene: -
v_gene: TRBV11-2
abundance: -
j_gene: TRBJ1-6
CDR3nt: TGTGCCAGCAGCCCGGAGGCGGGAACACCCCTCCACTTT
CDR3aa: CASSPEAGTPLHF

d_gene: -
v_gene: TRBV10-3
abundance: -
j_gene: TRBJ1-2
CDR3nt: TGTGCCATCAGACAGGAGCCGTATGGCTACACCTTC
CDR3aa: CAIRQEPYGYTF

d_gene: -
v_gene: TRBV6-1
abundance: -
j_gene: TRBJ2-3
CDR3nt: TGTGCCAGCAGTGAAATATCGAGGTCTCGGACAGATACGCAGTATTTT
CDR3aa: CASSEISRSRTDTQYF

d_gene: TRBD1
v_gene: TRBV28
abundance: -
j_gene: TRBJ2-5
CDR3nt: TGTGCCACAAGTTCCGGGACAGGGGAATTTCAAGAGACCCAGTACTTC
CDR3aa: CATSSGTGEFQETQYF

d_gene: TRBD2
v_gene: TRBV6-1
abundance: -
j_gene: TRBJ2-2
CDR3nt: TGTGCCAGCAGTGAAATCCCTAGCGGGAGAAACACCGGGGAGCTGTTTTTT
CDR3aa: CASSEIPSGRNTGELFF

d_gene: TRBD2
v_gene: TRBV5-4
abundance: -
j_gene: TRBJ2-4
CDR3nt: TGTGCTTGGGAGGGAAACACCAAAAACATTCAGTACTTC
CDR3aa: CAWEGNTKNIQYF

d_gene: TRBD1
v_gene: TRBV4-1
abundance: -
j_gene: TRBJ1-2
CDR3nt: TGCGCCAGCAGCTACAGAAAAGACAGGGTGGATGGCTACACCTTC
CDR3aa: CASSYRKDRVDGYTF

d_gene: TRBD1
v_gene: TRBV6-1
abundance: once
j_gene: TRBJ1-4
CDR3nt: TGTGCCAGCAGTGAATACAGGGGGGATGGGAATGAAAAACTGTTTTTT
CDR3aa: CASSEYRGDGNEKLFF

d_gene: -
v_gene: TRBV28
abundance: -
j_gene: TRBJ1-3
CDR3nt: TGTGCCAGCAGTTTGGAGACTGGAAACACCATATATTTT
CDR3aa: CASSLETGNTIYF

d_gene: -
v_gene: TRBV30
abundance: -
j_gene: TRBJ2-5
CDR3nt: TGTGCCTGGACCACACCTACAGGCTACCAAGAGACCCAGTACTTC
CDR3aa: CAWTTPTGYQETQYF

d_gene: -
v_gene: TRBV5-1
abundance: -
j_gene: TRBJ1-1
CDR3nt: TGCGCCAGCAGCCCTCGGGGGAATGACGCTTTCTTT
CDR3aa: CASSPRGNDAFF

d_gene: TRBD1
v_gene: TRBV28
abundance: -
j_gene: TRBJ1-2
CDR3nt: TGTGCCAGCACCCTGGCGACAGGGGGCTATGGCTACACCTTC
CDR3aa: CASTLATGGYGYTF

d_gene: -
v_gene: TRBV12-5
abundance: -
j_gene: TRBJ2-3
CDR3nt: TGTGCTAGTGGTTTGTCTAGCCTTGGGAGGAAGTATTTT
CDR3aa: CASGLSSLGRKYF

d_gene: -
v_gene: TRBV12-2
abundance: once
j_gene: TRBJ1-1
CDR3nt: TGTGCAAGTCGCTTAGTTGTAAGGAGATTGGCTTTCTTT
CDR3aa: CASRLVVRRLAFF

d_gene: TRBD1
v_gene: TRBV7-9
abundance: -
j_gene: TRBJ2-7
CDR3nt: TGTGCCAGCAGCTTAGGTCAGGGGGCCTACGAGCAGTACTTC
CDR3aa: CASSLGQGAYEQYF

d_gene: -
v_gene: TRBV4-3
abundance: -
j_gene: TRBJ2-1
CDR3nt: TGCGCCAGCAGCCAAGAATCAGGTGCTTCGGTTGAGCAGTTCTTC
CDR3aa: CASSQESGASVEQFF

d_gene: -
v_gene: TRBV4-1
abundance: -
j_gene: TRBJ1-2
CDR3nt: TGCGCCAGCAGCCAGTTTGCGGCCGTTGCGGGACCGTATGGCTACACCTTC
CDR3aa: CASSQFAAVAGPYGYTF

d_gene: -
v_gene: TRBV2
abundance: -
j_gene: TRBJ1-3
CDR3nt: TGTGCCAGCGGTGGGAGAGGAGACTCTGGAAACACCATATATTTT
CDR3aa: CASGGRGDSGNTIYF

d_gene: -
v_gene: TRBV19
abundance: -
j_gene: TRBJ2-1
CDR3nt: TGTGCCAGTAGTCCTAGCGTCTCCTCCTACAATGAGCAGTTCTTC
CDR3aa: CASSPSVSSYNEQFF

d_gene: TRBD2
v_gene: TRBV10-1
abundance: -
j_gene: TRBJ2-3
CDR3nt: TGCGCCAGCAGTGGATTTTGGCGGGGGGAAACAGATACGCAGTATTTT
CDR3aa: CASSGFWRGETDTQYF

d_gene: TRBD1
v_gene: TRBV19
abundance: -
j_gene: TRBJ2-7
CDR3nt: TGTGCCAGTAGTTCCACCCGGGACAGGGGACTAAACGAGCAGTACTTC
CDR3aa: CASSSTRDRGLNEQYF

d_gene: TRBD1
v_gene: TRBV5-1
abundance: once
j_gene: TRBJ2-3
CDR3nt: TGCGCCAGCGGATGGGACAGCGGTAGCACAGATACGCAGTATTTT
CDR3aa: CASGWDSGSTDTQYF

d_gene: TRBD1
v_gene: TRBV2
abundance: -
j_gene: TRBJ1-5
CDR3nt: TGTGCCAGCAGTGTCACAGGGGGCGCAGGTCAACCACAACCTAGGGAGCAGCCCCAGCATTTT
CDR3aa: CASSVTGGAGQPQPREQPQHF